Listed here are 19 T cell receptor beta chains from one sample, sequenced in a study of T cell responses to AZD1222 COVID-19 vaccine. The table came from immunoSEQ multiplex PCR; TCRdb's copy has only in-frame clones and leaves some out. The sample carries approximately 190,000 clones, 94% recorded once. This sample comprised peripheral blood, obtained on day 0 of AZD1222 vaccination. These receptors all stem from an adult in good health.

The chain links TRBV12-3 or TRBV12-4 to TRBJ1-1; 7 bases map to TRBD1. This CDR3 is built from 13 residues. The junction had 5 bases not matched to a gene; V was cut back by 6 bases and J by 4 bases. The CDR3 region is CASSQTGRTEAFF. CDR3 nucleotide sequence: TGTGCCAGCAGCCAGACAGGGCGCACTGAAGCTTTCTTT.

The chain joins TRBV18 to TRBJ2-2; D is undetermined. The CDR3 loop spans 15 amino acids. CDR1 is KGHSH and CDR2 is LQKENI in the germline V gene. Trimming pared 0 bases from V and 0 bases from J, leaving 5 bases between. The CDR3 is CASSPPHTNTGELFF. The CDR3 DNA follows: TGTGCCAGCTCACCACCGCATACGAACACCGGGGAGCTGTTTTTT.

This clone was recorded only once. The CDR3 DNA sequence: TGTGCCAGCAGCCAAGATCTGGACCGCTCCTACGAGCAGTACTTC. This codes for CASSQDLDRSYEQYF. The rearrangement uses TRBV3-1 (or the pseudogene TRBV3-2) and TRBJ2-7; D unclear. Germline V gives CDR1 LGHDT, CDR2 YNNKEL (reference sequence). This CDR3 has 15 amino acids. The V end was cut by 0 bases, the J end by 0 bases, with 9 bases between.

The chain couples TRBV11-2 to TRBJ1-2, with 7 bases fitting TRBD1. Germline V CDR1 and CDR2: SGHAT, FQNNGV. The CDR3 has 14 residues. Trimming took 3 bases from V and 8 from J; bases not matched to a gene: 9. CDR3 bases: TGTGCCAGCAGCTTCGCCCAGGGGGGTTACGGCTACACCTTC. It codes for CASSFAQGGYGYTF.

The chain links TRBV9 to TRBJ2-1, with 12 bases identical to TRBD1. This CDR3 is 16 amino acids long. V gave up 5 bases and J gave up 8 bases; unmatched junction bases: 11. CDR1 is SGDLS, CDR2 YYNGEE, per germline. The chain's CDR3 is CASSSPRDRGPYEQFF. CDR3 in DNA: TGTGCCAGCAGTAGTCCCCGGGACAGGGGGCCTTATGAGCAGTTCTTC.

The V gene is TRBV2, the J gene TRBJ1-5; 10 nucleotides line up with TRBD1. Germline V gives CDR1 SNHLY, CDR2 FYNNEI. V dropped 6 bases and J dropped 7; count of bases not matched to a gene: 6. The CDR3 has 14 residues. The CDR3 DNA is TGTGCCAGCAGGGGGACAGGGGTTGAACAGCCCCAGCATTTT. Amino acids: CASRGTGVEQPQHF.

This sequence joins TRBV4-2 and TRBJ2-7; TRBD2 agrees at 11 bases. The CDR3 covers 16 residues. In germline, CDR1 is LGHNA, CDR2 YNFKEQ. V lost 0 bases to trimming and J lost 3 bases; unmatched junction nucleotides: 4. CDR3 nucleotides: TGTGCCAGCAGCCAAGATTCGGGACTAGCGGACTACGAGCAGTACTTC. It encodes CASSQDSGLADYEQYF.

The chain combines TRBV30 with TRBJ1-2, with unresolved D. With 2 bases removed from V and 8 bases from J, the gap between germline ends came to 9 bases. CDR3 size: 11 residues. Germline CDR1 reads GTSNPN; CDR2 reads SVGIG (reference sequence). The CDR3 DNA reads TGTGCCTGGAGTTCGGACGACGGCTACACCTTC. It yields the protein CAWSSDDGYTF.

V usage is TRBV5-1 and J usage is TRBJ2-3; D uncertain. V lost 3 bases and J 0 bases, leaving 8 bases between the germline ends. Per the germline V gene, CDR1 is SGHRS and CDR2 is YFSETQ. The CDR3 totals 14 residues. DNA for the CDR3: TGCGCCAGCAGCTCCGCTGCTAGCACAGATACGCAGTATTTT. It is translated as CASSSAASTDTQYF.

The chain joins TRBV6-2 or TRBV6-3 to TRBJ2-7; 11 nucleotides align to TRBD2. Germline assignment: CDR1 MNHEY and CDR2 SVGEGT. CDR3 length: 15 residues. J was trimmed by 8 bases and V by 3 bases; bases with no gene match: 9. The CDR3 here is CASSYDSATSGKQYF. The DNA of the CDR3 is TGTGCCAGCAGTTATGATTCGGCGACTAGCGGGAAGCAGTACTTC.

The genes are TRBV5-4 and TRBJ2-1; 13 bases are shared with TRBD2. The CDR3 runs 15 residues. V gave up 5 bases and J gave up 9 bases; unmatched junction bases: 8. Looked up from germline, CDR1 is SGHNT and CDR2 is YYREEE (reference sequence). CDR3 sequence reads: CASSALAGGSREQFF. The CDR3 DNA reads TGTGCCAGCAGTGCACTAGCGGGAGGGTCTCGTGAGCAGTTCTTC.

The chain employs TRBV28 and TRBJ2-1; tentative D call: TRBD2 (7 bases). The length of the CDR3 is 15 residues. The V end was cut by 6 bases, the J end by 6 bases, with 18 bases between. Germline loops: CDR1 MDHEN, CDR2 SYDVKM. CDR3 protein: CASRGGRPWPNEQFF. CDR3 coding DNA: TGTGCCAGCAGGGGGGGGCGGCCCTGGCCCAATGAGCAGTTCTTC.

The chain joins TRBV29-1 to TRBJ1-2; 11 nucleotides match TRBD1. CDR1 and CDR2 from the germline V gene are SQVTM and ANQGSEA. The CDR3 is 14 amino acids. Losses at the gene ends were 4 bases for V and 4 bases for J; bases not matched to a gene: 5. As DNA, the CDR3 is TGCAGCGTTGGTCGGACAGGGGGCCGCTATGGCTACACCTTC. Protein product: CSVGRTGGRYGYTF.

The chain has TRBV7-3 and TRBJ2-1; 7 bases are a match to TRBD1. This CDR3 contains 15 residues. Germline assignment: CDR1 SGHTA and CDR2 FQGTGA. The J segment lost 4 bases and the V segment lost 3 bases, leaving 6 bases of the junction unmatched. Written as DNA, the CDR3 is TGTGCCAGCAGCTTCGACAGGGATAGATACAATGAGCAGTTCTTC. Its translation is CASSFDRDRYNEQFF.

The J gene is TRBJ2-7, the V gene TRBV9, with 7 bases identical to TRBD2. Germline CDR1 reads SGDLS; CDR2 reads YYNGEE. The CDR3 consists of 14 residues. With 0 bases clipped from V and 5 bases from J, the junction kept 5 bases outside the gene matches. The DNA for the CDR3 is TGTGCCAGCAGCGTAGGCGGGAGAGAGAACGAGCAGTACTTC. Its protein is CASSVGGRENEQYF.

This clone has a single count. This chain links TRBV7-2 with TRBJ1-6; 7 nucleotides match TRBD1. CDR1 is SGHTA, CDR2 FQGNSA, per germline. The CDR3 covers 15 residues. Trimming removed 4 bases from V and 9 bases from J; junction bases left unmatched: 9. CDR3 DNA: TGTGCCAGCAGCTCACAGGGGAGGGGCCTTTCACCCCTCCACTTT. It yields the protein CASSSQGRGLSPLHF.

The chain recombines TRBV19 with TRBJ2-3; maybe TRBD1 (5 bases). The CDR3 length is 13 residues. Germline loops: CDR1 LNHDA, CDR2 SQIVND (reference sequence). The germline V and J ends were trimmed by 9 bases and 2 bases, with 12 bases remaining between them. DNA for the CDR3: TGTGCCAGCCGACGACAGAACACAGATACGCAGTATTTT. It yields the protein CASRRQNTDTQYF.

The V and J genes are TRBV5-1 and TRBJ1-6; maybe TRBD1 (5 bases). This CDR3 is built from 16 residues. Germline values: CDR1 SGHRS, CDR2 YFSETQ. The germline V and J ends were trimmed by 4 bases and 0 bases, with 11 bases remaining between them. CDR3 amino acids: CASSTRDLSYNSPLHF. As DNA, the CDR3 is TGCGCCAGCAGCACCCGGGACCTCTCCTATAATTCACCCCTCCACTTT.

The rearrangement uses TRBV9 and TRBJ1-1; possible D gene TRBD1, 6 bases. The CDR3 has 15 amino acids. V shed 6 bases and J shed 1 base, with 16 bases lying between them. CDR1 and CDR2 (germline): SGDLS, YYNGEE. CDR3 residues: CASTPTGGQNTEAFF. The DNA of the CDR3 is TGTGCCAGCACACCGACAGGAGGTCAGAACACTGAAGCTTTCTTT.